This TCR beta chain was identified in a study of cytomegalovirus exposure and HLA in healthy donors. Background on the study: Findings of an earlier analysis included some 110 million unique TCR beta sequences from 170 million or so T cells.

60 Vbeta and 13 Jbeta primers were used in PCR. Authors' analysis steps: Tens of millions of unique TCR beta chains, roughly 11 million of them shared, were counted by a later analysis. Libraries were prepared by immunoSEQ multiplex PCR; TCRdb keeps only in-frame clonotypes and omits some of them. Clone size and V and J calls were adopted from that table, with D and trimming inferred from the DNA. The table has roughly 150,000 clones, 75% to 80% seen once; the top ten hold 3.5% to 5%. Deletions cut 7 bases from V and 0 bases from J, with 12 bases between. The CDR3 covers 14 residues. Germline V gene data show CDR1 as SNHLY and CDR2 as FYNNEI. General study findings and limits: Reported results showed that the classifier diagnosed cytomegalovirus status with high specificity and sensitivity.

For this clone: Its antigen is still unknown.

The receptor comes from a male donor in good health and CMV-seronegative. V and J are TRBV2 and TRBJ1-1; TRBD1 might be the D (6 bases). Sequenced input: PBMCs. In nucleotides, the CDR3 is TGTGCCAGCAATTTACAGGGCATGAACACTGAAGCTTTCTTT. This gives the protein CASNLQGMNTEAFF.